The next 30 T cell receptor beta chains were all read from a single sample in a study of cytomegalovirus exposure and HLA in healthy donors. It was with 60 Vbeta and 13 Jbeta primers that the PCR ran. Generated by immunoSEQ multiplex PCR, the TCRdb table keeps only in-frame clones and is missing some. Among fewer than 200,000 clones listed, 75% were seen once. The specimen sequenced was PBMCs. The origin of the receptors is a male donor in good health and CMV-seronegative.

The CDR3 DNA is TGCAGCGTTGAGAGGGGCTACACCTTC. Protein sequence: CSVERGYTF. The chain couples TRBV29-1 to TRBJ1-2, with no clear D. Trimming removed 3 bases at V and 8 bases at J, with 4 bases between. The CDR3 covers 9 residues. Germline V CDR1 and CDR2: SQVTM, ANQGSEA.

The chain couples TRBV5-5 to TRBJ1-2, with no clear D. V lost 4 bases, J lost 8 bases, and 12 bases lay in between. The CDR3 consists of 12 residues. Germline CDR1 and CDR2: SGHKS and YYEKEE (reference sequence). CDR3 DNA sequence: TGTGCCAGCAGCCCACCGGGTGGGGGCTACACCTTC. It codes for CASSPPGGGYTF.

This clone turned up a few times. The chain couples TRBV28 to TRBJ1-1, with 10 bases fitting TRBD1. This CDR3 region has 15 residues. V dropped 5 bases and J dropped 3; count of bases not matched to a gene: 6. Germline CDR1 is MDHEN and CDR2 is SYDVKM. The CDR3: CASSHTGTGDTEAFF. The CDR3 DNA reads as TGTGCCAGCAGTCATACTGGGACAGGGGACACTGAAGCTTTCTTT.

This chain links TRBV13 with TRBJ2-5; D gene uncertain. The closer fit of TRBJ2-7 to the DNA end suggests the J call may be wrong. The CDR3 is 11 residues long. From germline, CDR1 is PRHDT and CDR2 FYEKMQ (reference sequence). CDR3 residues: CASSRYYEQYF. The DNA of the CDR3 is TGTGCCAGCAGCAGATACTACGAGCAGTACTTC.

The genes are TRBV27 and TRBJ2-1; 8 bases align to TRBD1. CDR3 length: 16 amino acids. From germline, CDR1 is MNHEY and CDR2 SMNVEV (reference sequence). Trimming at V came to 5 bases and at J to 2 bases, leaving 8 bases not matched to a gene. The CDR3 sequence is CASSGRQGLTYNEQFF. The CDR3 DNA sequence: TGTGCCAGCAGTGGCAGACAGGGGTTAACCTACAATGAGCAGTTCTTC.

The chain has TRBV18 and TRBJ2-7, with a possible D match to TRBD1 (5 bases). Trimming removed 3 bases from V and 3 bases from J, with 12 bases in between. The CDR3 is 14 amino acids. The germline CDR1 and CDR2 sequences are KGHSH and LQKENI. In DNA form, the CDR3 reads TGTGCCAGCTCACCTTCGACAGACAGCTACGAGCAGTACTTC. This translates into CASSPSTDSYEQYF.

V is TRBV7-3 and J is TRBJ2-1; 7 bases map to TRBD2. Germline CDR1 reads SGHTA; CDR2 reads FQGTGA. The length of the CDR3 is 15 residues. The J segment lost 0 bases and the V segment lost 3 bases, leaving 2 bases of the junction unmatched. The CDR3 here is CASSFGGSSYNEQFF. CDR3 nucleotides: TGTGCCAGCAGCTTCGGCGGGAGCTCCTACAATGAGCAGTTCTTC.

This clone was detected only a few times. The V gene is TRBV28, the J gene TRBJ2-4, with 7 bases matching TRBD2. This CDR3 is 15 amino acids long. The germline CDR1 and CDR2 sequences are MDHEN and SYDVKM. With 2 bases clipped from V and 0 bases from J, the junction kept 1 base outside the gene matches. CDR3 region: CASSLGGVAKNIQYF. In DNA form, the CDR3 reads TGTGCCAGCAGTTTAGGGGGGGTAGCCAAAAACATTCAGTACTTC.

The rearrangement uses TRBV15 and TRBJ2-5; 11 bases agree with TRBD2. V shed 8 bases and J 4 bases; nucleotides not matched to a gene: 12. Germline V gives CDR1 LNHNV, CDR2 YYDKDF (reference sequence). CDR3 length equals 16 residues. The CDR3 coding sequence is TGTGCCACCCTCCAAACTAGCGGGAGTAGGAGAGAGACCCAGTACTTC. It specifies CATLQTSGSRRETQYF.

This rearrangement joins TRBV6-6 to TRBJ1-5; 8 bases map to TRBD1. The CDR3 is made up of 13 amino acids. Germline loops: CDR1 MNHNY, CDR2 SVGAGI (reference sequence). The V segment lost 4 bases and the J segment 7 bases; nucleotides outside the gene matches: 3. The CDR3 bases are TGTGCCAGCAGTTCGACAGGGGACCAGCCCCAGCATTTT. Its translation: CASSSTGDQPQHF.

The rearrangement uses TRBV6-5 and TRBJ2-1; TRBD1 matches 7 bases. Per germline, CDR1 MNHEY and CDR2 SVGAGI. J gave up 12 bases and V 8 bases, and 7 bases lay outside the gene matches. The CDR3 is 11 residues long. CDR3 protein: CASGTERGQFF. CDR3 DNA: TGTGCCAGCGGGACAGAGCGCGGGCAGTTCTTC.

The chain combines TRBV4-1 with TRBJ2-7; the D is unclear. V was pared by 4 bases and J by 6 bases, with 16 bases between. Germline V lookup: CDR1 MGHRA, CDR2 YSYEKL. The CDR3 is made up of 14 amino acids. CDR3 coding DNA: TGCGCCAGCAGCCTTTCGGGTTACCCCTCCGAGCAGTACTTC. This gives the protein CASSLSGYPSEQYF.

This clone was detected a few times. DNA of the CDR3: TGTGCCAGCAGCCCCCCAGGCACCGGGGAGCTGTTTTTT. This translates into CASSPPGTGELFF. This rearrangement joins TRBV6-6 to TRBJ2-2, with no clear D. This CDR3 comprises 13 residues. V dropped 6 bases and J dropped 4 bases, with 9 bases sitting between them. CDR1 MNHNY and CDR2 SVGAGI come from the germline V gene (reference sequence).

This chain joins TRBV27 and TRBJ1-1, with 11 bases that match TRBD1. Germline CDR1 and CDR2: MNHEY and SMNVEV (reference sequence). The V gene end was trimmed by 5 bases and the J gene end by 4 bases; junction bases not matched to a gene: 9. The CDR3 length is 16 residues. The CDR3 is CASSPRTGTGGTEAFF. The DNA of the CDR3 is TGTGCCAGCAGTCCCCGTACCGGGACAGGGGGCACTGAAGCTTTCTTT.

The chain carries TRBV15 and TRBJ1-2, with D tentatively TRBD1 (6 bases). V lost 1 base, J lost 2 bases, and 14 bases lay in between. This CDR3 comprises 16 residues. Looked up from germline, CDR1 is LNHNV and CDR2 is YYDKDF (reference sequence). The CDR3 protein is CATSRAHGGANYGYTF. The DNA of the CDR3 is TGTGCCACCAGCAGAGCGCACGGGGGGGCCAACTATGGCTACACCTTC.

The chain is built from TRBV7-8 and TRBJ2-7; D uncertain. The V gene lost 5 bases and the J gene lost 0 bases, with 17 bases spanning the gap. Looked up from germline, CDR1 is SGHVS and CDR2 is FQNEAQ. The CDR3 loop spans 16 amino acids. CDR3 amino acids: CASSQRSDQTSYEQYF. In nucleotides, the CDR3 is TGTGCCAGCAGCCAGAGGTCTGACCAGACCTCCTACGAGCAGTACTTC.

Only one count was recorded for this clone. V is TRBV18 and J is TRBJ1-5, with unresolved D. Germline V lookup: CDR1 KGHSH, CDR2 LQKENI. Trimming took off 3 bases at V and 3 bases at J, with 6 bases between the two ends. The CDR3 is 13 residues long. For the CDR3, the DNA is TGTGCCAGCTCACCCGGGGACAATCAGCCCCAGCATTTT. Translated: CASSPGDNQPQHF.

V and J are TRBV9 and TRBJ2-7; TRBD2 aligns across 11 bases. Trimming at V came to 4 bases and at J to 3 bases, leaving 9 bases not matched to a gene. The CDR3 is 16 residues long. The germline gives CDR1 SGDLS, CDR2 YYNGEE. CDR3 DNA: TGTGCCAGCAGCCCCGAGGGACTAGCGGAAAGCTACGAGCAGTACTTC. Its translation is CASSPEGLAESYEQYF.

This clone was recorded a few times. The rearrangement joins TRBV7-9 to TRBJ2-7; TRBD1 agrees at 7 bases. V trimming: 4 bases; J trimming: 4 bases; junction bases outside the gene matches: 10. Germline-derived CDR1 and CDR2 are SEHNR and FQNEAQ (reference sequence). This CDR3 is 15 amino acids long. CDR3 DNA: TGTGCCAGCAGCTCCCCTTTAGAGACAGGGTACGAGCAGTACTTC. It codes for CASSSPLETGYEQYF. The full variable domain, in which reference TRBV7-9 and TRBJ2-7 provide the parts outside the CDR3, is DTGVSQNPRHKITKRGQNVTFRCDPISEHNRLYWYRQTLGQGPEFLTYFQNEAQLEKSRLLSDRFSAERPKGSFSTLEIQRTEQGDSAMYLCASSSPLETGYEQYFGPGTRLTVT.

This chain joins TRBV6-5 and TRBJ1-6; D might be TRBD1 (6 bases). Germline V gene sequence: CDR1 MNHEY, CDR2 SVGAGI. Trimming cost V 0 bases and J 9 bases, with 15 bases left between them. CDR3 size: 16 residues. As DNA, the CDR3 is TGTGCCAGCAGTTACTCGCCAGGGGCGGCGAGTTCACCCCTCCACTTT. This sequence encodes CASSYSPGAASSPLHF.

V gene TRBV4-1 combines with J gene TRBJ1-5, with D tentatively TRBD1 (6 bases). Trimming pared 1 base from V and 6 bases from J, leaving 16 bases between. Germline V gene sequence: CDR1 MGHRA, CDR2 YSYEKL. The length of the CDR3 is 16 residues. The CDR3 nucleotides are TGCGCCAGCAGCCAAGTAGGGGACACCTTGGGTCAGCCCCAGCATTTT. Translated, it gives CASSQVGDTLGQPQHF.

This clone was counted a few times. The chain links TRBV7-2 to TRBJ1-3; maybe TRBD1 (5 bases). V dropped 7 bases and J dropped 4 bases, with 11 bases sitting between them. CDR1 is SGHTA and CDR2 is FQGNSA in the germline V gene. The CDR3 is 13 residues long. The CDR3 coding sequence is TGTGCCAGCACCCCGGGGGGGGGAAACACCATATATTTT. It specifies CASTPGGGNTIYF.

The chain joins TRBV19 to TRBJ1-2; the D gene is possibly TRBD1 (5 bases). Germline-derived CDR1 and CDR2 are LNHDA and SQIVND (reference sequence). The CDR3 extends over 13 amino acids. The germline V and J ends were trimmed by 0 bases and 11 bases, with 13 bases remaining between them. DNA for the CDR3: TGTGCCAGTAGTATAGATAGCCGGGGGATGTACACCTTC. It is translated as CASSIDSRGMYTF. Variable domain in full (rest from reference TRBV19 and TRBJ1-2): DGGITQSPKYLFRKEGQNVTLSCEQNLNHDAMYWYRQDPGQGLRLIYYSQIVNDFQKGDIAEGYSVSREKKESFPLTVTSAQKNPTAFYLCASSIDSRGMYTFGSGTRLTVV.

This clone was detected only once. The chain uses TRBV9 and TRBJ2-2; TRBD2 matches at 7 bases. Germline trimming cut 0 bases from V and 1 base from J; bases unmatched to any gene: 3. Germline CDR1 reads SGDLS; CDR2 reads YYNGEE. The CDR3 extends over 16 amino acids. CDR3 in DNA: TGTGCCAGCAGCGTAGATCCTAGCGGGAACACCGGGGAGCTGTTTTTT. Translated: CASSVDPSGNTGELFF.

The chain couples TRBV6-5 to TRBJ2-2; 7 bases align to TRBD2. CDR3 size: 15 residues. Germline V CDR1 and CDR2: MNHEY, SVGAGI. The ends lost 8 bases at V and 6 bases at J; junction bases unmatched: 12. CDR3 in amino acids: CASWRGRSPPGELFF. CDR3 in DNA: TGTGCCAGCTGGCGGGGGAGATCTCCCCCCGGGGAGCTGTTTTTT.

The chain is built from TRBV19 and TRBJ1-1; no firm D call. CDR1 LNHDA and CDR2 SQIVND come from the germline V gene (reference sequence). This CDR3 contains 14 residues. V lost 7 bases and J lost 2, with 14 bases in between. In DNA form, the CDR3 reads TGTGCCAGTACCCTAAACGGGGTTAACACTGAAGCTTTCTTT. It is translated as CASTLNGVNTEAFF.

This clone has more than one count but fewer than ten. The chain employs TRBV10-2 and TRBJ2-1; possible D gene TRBD1, 6 bases. The CDR3 covers 12 residues. Between the trimmed V and J ends, which lost 10 bases and 6 bases, there was a span of 13 bases. Germline CDR1 and CDR2: WSHSY and SAAADI. The CDR3 reads CATCLGGNEQFF. For the CDR3, the DNA is TGCGCCACCTGTTTAGGGGGCAATGAGCAGTTCTTC.

This clone was counted a single time. The chain couples TRBV5-1 to TRBJ2-5, with a tentative D call TRBD2 (5 bases). V lost 3 bases and J 4 bases, leaving 7 bases between the germline ends. The CDR3 spans 12 residues. In germline, CDR1 is SGHRS, CDR2 YFSETQ. CDR3: CASSSRGETQYF. The CDR3 region has the DNA TGCGCCAGCAGCTCCCGGGGAGAGACCCAGTACTTC. The full variable domain, in which reference TRBV5-1 and TRBJ2-5 provide the parts outside the CDR3, is KAGVTQTPRYLIKTRGQQVTLSCSPISGHRSVSWYQQTPGQGLQFLFEYFSETQRNKGNFPGRFSGRQFSNSRSEMNVSTLELGDSALYLCASSSRGETQYFGPGTRLLVL.

The rearrangement uses TRBV6-5 and TRBJ1-5; the D gene is possibly TRBD1 (6 bases). V dropped 0 bases and J dropped 5 bases, with 11 bases sitting between them. The CDR3 contains 15 residues. The germline V gene has CDR1 MNHEY and CDR2 SVGAGI. CDR3 sequence (DNA): TGTGCCAGCAGTTACTCGGGGGACACCCATCAGCCCCAGCATTTT. Its translation: CASSYSGDTHQPQHF.

The chain joins TRBV11-3 to TRBJ2-7, with TRBD1 identical over 9 bases. The V gene end was trimmed by 5 bases and the J gene end by 2 bases; junction bases not matched to a gene: 10. The CDR3 runs 16 residues. The germline V gene has CDR1 SGHNT and CDR2 YENEEA. The CDR3 coding sequence is TGTGCCAGCAGCATGGGGGGGACAGGGCGAACCTACGAGCAGTACTTC. It translates to CASSMGGTGRTYEQYF.